This T cell receptor (beta chain) was recorded in a study of molecular identifiers for immune sequencing clone quantification. This clonotype was seen at least ten times. Its antigen is currently unknown. With RNA at 10%, 30% or 50%, naive CD8 libraries came from around 20,000 to 990,000 sorted cells. Naive CD8 T cells were FACS-sorted by CD8+CD4-CCR7+CD45RA+ markers. Study-level findings and limits: Identical TCR molecules that share a barcode could lead to an underestimation of highly expanded clone sizes.

Germline lookup yields CDR1 MNHEY and CDR2 SVGAGI. V lost 6 bases, J lost 4 bases, and 20 bases lay in between. This CDR3 contains 16 residues. Bulk TCR libraries used previously described methods and listed TCR primers. Each CDR3 protein gets one entry after TCRdb re-called the PCR reads with MiXCR. This table has hundreds of thousands of distinct CDR3 sequences, approximately 20% appearing once. The sequencing input was naive CD8+ T cells from blood, with Jurkat cell RNA spiked in. Described subset: FACS-sorted CD8+CD4-CCR7+CD45RA+ naive T cells. The receptor was derived from a human donor in good health. Some libraries in this study had Jurkat cell RNA spiked in. V gene TRBV6-5 combines with J gene TRBJ2-3; D remains unclear. The CDR3 reads CASSLKPRLPADTQYF. DNA of the CDR3: TGTGCCAGCAGCCTGAAGCCCCGGCTGCCAGCAGATACGCAGTATTTT.